A single sample gave rise to the 27 T cell receptor beta chains below, sequenced in a study of patients and donors after allogeneic stem cell transplantation (dated by TCRdb to 2020 to 2021). The library was produced with RT-PCR. The run used a NextSeq 550. TCRdb handled the public reads itself, with Q25 trimming in fastp and clone calling in MiXCR, and kept productive beta chains. Each CDR3 protein gets just one entry, which takes the most common genes and DNA from the rows behind it. This sample has fewer than 200,000 distinct CDR3 sequences in its table, and approximately 30% of those were observed once. The ten largest account for around 3.3% of the sample. Input material: blood, either unsorted or a sorted T cell fraction (not recorded which). These receptors were collected from a human donor who was either an allogeneic HSCT recipient or a stem cell or donor lymphocyte infusion donor (not recorded which). It is not recorded whose cells these are; they may come from a transplant donor.

The chain combines TRBV29-1 with TRBJ1-2; D call uncertain. Looked up from germline, CDR1 is SQVTM and CDR2 is ANQGSEA. V lost 6 bases and J lost 8, with 10 bases in between. The CDR3 is 10 amino acids. The CDR3 loop reads CSVSSGGYTF. The CDR3 coding sequence is TGCAGCGTGTCCTCCGGGGGCTACACCTTC.

DNA of the CDR3: TGTGCTAGTGGTTTGCCGACGGGACTCTTGCTTGACAATGAGCAGTTCTTC. It is translated as CASGLPTGLLLDNEQFF. The V call is TRBV12-5, the J call TRBJ2-1; D possibly corresponds to TRBD2 (6 bases). Trimming stripped 2 bases from V and 5 bases from J, with 19 bases between. The CDR3 consists of 17 residues. Germline V gene lookup returns CDR1 LGHNT and CDR2 FRNRAP.

This clonotype was recorded many times. V is TRBV20-1 and J is TRBJ2-1; the D gene is possibly TRBD2 (5 bases). This CDR3 is built from 16 residues. CDR1 DFQATT and CDR2 SNEGSKA come from the germline V gene (reference sequence). Trimming shortened V by 6 bases and J by 0 bases, and 18 bases separated the two germline ends. This CDR3 is CSARTSAGGSYNEQFF. CDR3 nucleotide sequence: TGCAGTGCCAGAACCTCGGCGGGCGGCTCCTACAATGAGCAGTTCTTC.

The chain employs TRBV28 and TRBJ2-7, with D perhaps TRBD2 (5 bases). Germline V gene data show CDR1 as MDHEN and CDR2 as SYDVKM. The CDR3 spans 13 residues. V lost 4 bases to trimming and J lost 3 bases, with 10 bases between them. CDR3 nucleotides: TGTGCCAGCAGTTCGTGGACTTACTACGAGCAGTACTTC. Encoded protein: CASSSWTYYEQYF. Based on the CDR3 plus reference TRBV28 and TRBJ2-7, the full variable domain is DVKVTQSSRYLVKRTGEKVFLECVQDMDHENMFWYRQDPGLGLRLIYFSYDVKMKEKGDIPEGYSVSREKKERFSLILESASTNQTSMYLCASSSWTYYEQYFGPGTRLTVT.

In this sample, this clonotype turned up many times. The rearrangement joins TRBV20-1 to TRBJ1-5; TRBD1 matches 8 bases. The CDR3 consists of 15 residues. Germline V CDR1 and CDR2: DFQATT, SNEGSKA (reference sequence). The J segment lost 3 bases and the V segment lost 3 bases, leaving 7 bases of the junction unmatched. In DNA, the CDR3 is TGCAGTGCTAGTCTTACGGGACAGGCCAATCAGCCCCAGCATTTT. Translation: CSASLTGQANQPQHF.

This clonotype has a handful of counts. The V call is TRBV18, the J call TRBJ2-7, with D possibly TRBD2 on 5 matching bases. Germline CDR1 KGHSH, CDR2 LQKENI. This CDR3 region has 13 residues. V was pared by 6 bases and J by 2 bases, with 11 bases between. CDR3 region: CASSRGLAYEQYF. The CDR3 region has the DNA TGTGCCAGCTCCCGAGGACTGGCCTACGAGCAGTACTTC.

The chain employs TRBV10-2 and TRBJ2-1; the D gene is possibly TRBD2 (5 bases). V was shortened by 5 bases and J by 3 bases, with 14 bases between the two germline ends. This CDR3 comprises 15 residues. CDR1 is WSHSY, CDR2 SAAADI, per germline. CDR3 amino acids: CASSPPDYYYNEQFF. For the CDR3, the DNA is TGCGCCAGCAGTCCCCCCGACTACTACTACAATGAGCAGTTCTTC.

The chain links TRBV7-9 to TRBJ2-4; D perhaps matches TRBD1 (5 bases). The CDR3 runs to 15 residues. Germline V lookup: CDR1 SEHNR, CDR2 FQNEAQ (reference sequence). The V end was cut by 5 bases, the J end by 1 base, with 12 bases between. CDR3 region: CASSPRVGAKNIQYF. As DNA, the CDR3 is TGTGCCAGCAGCCCCAGGGTAGGGGCCAAAAACATTCAGTACTTC.

This sequence joins TRBV20-1 and TRBJ2-7, with D perhaps TRBD2 (5 bases). CDR1 DFQATT and CDR2 SNEGSKA come from the germline V gene (reference sequence). Trimming left V 6 bases short and J 3 bases short, with 6 bases between. This CDR3 comprises 10 residues. CDR3 in amino acids: CSAADYEQYF. DNA for the CDR3: TGCAGTGCAGCGGACTACGAGCAGTACTTC.

V gene TRBV5-1 combines with J gene TRBJ2-5; D could derive from TRBD1 or TRBD2 (7 bases each). The germline CDR1 and CDR2 sequences are SGHRS and YFSETQ. V was cut by 6 bases and J by 2 bases, with 17 bases left in between. The CDR3 sequence is 15 residues long. CDR3 DNA sequence: TGCGCCAGCACCCAGGGGGGGGTCAATCAAGAGACCCAGTACTTC. This translates into CASTQGGVNQETQYF.

This clonotype was detected a few times. This chain connects TRBV11-2 to TRBJ2-1, with D possibly TRBD1 on 5 matching bases. Deletions cut 0 bases from V and 10 bases from J, with 7 bases between. The germline gives CDR1 SGHAT, CDR2 FQNNGV. The CDR3 is 12 amino acids. The chain's CDR3 is CASSLDRTEQFF. CDR3 DNA: TGTGCCAGCAGCTTAGATCGGACAGAGCAGTTCTTC.

About this clonotype: A single base separates this from a much larger clone, so it may be a read error. The gene calls are TRBV6-2 or TRBV6-3 and TRBJ1-5; weak D call: TRBD1 (6 bases). The CDR3 is 16 residues long. The germline V gene has CDR1 MNHEY and CDR2 SVGEGT. The CDR3, as DNA: TGTGCCAGCAGTTACCACACAGGGAGAGGGAATCATCCCCAGCATTTT. Protein product: CASSYHTGRGNHPQHF.

The V call is TRBV7-9, the J call TRBJ2-1; possibly TRBD2 for D (5 bases). CDR3 length equals 13 residues. Germline V gene lookup returns CDR1 SEHNR and CDR2 FQNEAQ (reference sequence). The V and J ends lost 5 bases and 6 bases respectively, with 11 bases between them. The CDR3 sequence: CASSVGVLNEQFF. The CDR3 bases are TGTGCCAGCAGCGTCGGGGTCCTCAATGAGCAGTTCTTC.

The chain has TRBV7-8 and TRBJ2-5; 9 bases line up with TRBD2. The trim removed 4 bases at V and 4 bases at J, leaving 13 bases unmatched. This CDR3 comprises 17 residues. Looked up from germline, CDR1 is SGHVS and CDR2 is FQNEAQ. The chain's CDR3 is CASSSPPGLAIGETQYF. As DNA, the CDR3 is TGTGCCAGCAGCTCACCCCCGGGACTAGCAATTGGAGAGACCCAGTACTTC.

This clonotype was detected many times. The chain combines TRBV12-3 or TRBV12-4 with TRBJ2-2; the match to TRBD1 covers 7 bases. Trimming at V came to 5 bases and at J to 6 bases, leaving 12 bases not matched to a gene. The CDR3 consists of 16 residues. Here the CDR3 DNA reads TGTGCCAGCAGTACTACAGGGGTCTTGTTTGCCGGGGAGCTGTTTTTT. Protein sequence: CASSTTGVLFAGELFF.

The chain is built from TRBV30 and TRBJ1-5, with D unclear. CDR3 length: 14 amino acids. Germline V gene sequence: CDR1 GTSNPN, CDR2 SVGIG (reference sequence). The V and J ends lost 2 bases and 0 bases respectively, with 8 bases between them. The CDR3 coding sequence is TGTGCCTGGAGTCACAGTTATAGCAATCAGCCCCAGCATTTT. Protein sequence: CAWSHSYSNQPQHF.

This clonotype was seen a few times. The gene calls are TRBV7-9 and TRBJ2-3; the match to TRBD2 covers 8 bases. This CDR3 has 15 amino acids. Germline CDR1 and CDR2: SEHNR and FQNEAQ (reference sequence). The junction had 7 bases not matched to a gene; V was cut back by 5 bases and J by 3 bases. The DNA of the CDR3 is TGTGCCAGCAGCCCAAGGGCGGGAGGTACAGATACGCAGTATTTT. It specifies CASSPRAGGTDTQYF.

The rearrangement links TRBV12-3 or TRBV12-4 to TRBJ2-2; 9 bases line up with TRBD2. CDR3 length equals 15 residues. Trimming cost V 8 bases and J 4 bases; bases outside gene matches: 8. CDR3 sequence reads: CASWRGGTSTGELFF. The CDR3 nucleotides are TGTGCCAGCTGGCGGGGGGGGACCTCCACCGGGGAGCTGTTTTTT.

This clonotype occurred a few times. The chain combines TRBV10-3 with TRBJ2-3; TRBD2 aligns across 7 bases. V dropped 7 bases and J dropped 2; count of bases not matched to a gene: 12. Germline V CDR1 and CDR2: ENHRY, SYGVKD. CDR3 size: 16 residues. The CDR3 nucleotides are TGTGCCATCAAAGGCGGGGCGGGAGCCTACACAGATACGCAGTATTTT. This sequence encodes CAIKGGAGAYTDTQYF.

This clonotype was seen more than once but under ten times. The chain joins TRBV28 to TRBJ2-5; the D gene is possibly TRBD2 (6 bases). This CDR3 is built from 15 residues. The V end was cut by 4 bases, the J end by 5 bases, with 17 bases between. Germline CDR1 MDHEN, CDR2 SYDVKM. In DNA form, the CDR3 reads TGTGCCAGCAGTTCGGGACTCCTCCGTATGGAGACCCAGTACTTC. Translated, it gives CASSSGLLRMETQYF.

This clonotype has only a few counts. This chain connects TRBV4-2 to TRBJ2-7; D perhaps matches TRBD2 (7 bases). Germline lookup yields CDR1 LGHNA and CDR2 YNFKEQ. V lost 6 bases and J 0 bases, leaving 15 bases between the germline ends. The CDR3 covers 15 residues. The CDR3 DNA reads as TGTGCCAGCAGGGAGGGGGAGGGGAGCTCCTACGAGCAGTACTTC. Translation gives CASREGEGSSYEQYF.

This clonotype was observed at least ten times. This chain uses TRBV20-1 with TRBJ1-1, with a weak D call TRBD1 (6 bases). Germline lookup yields CDR1 DFQATT and CDR2 SNEGSKA (reference sequence). The CDR3 runs 13 residues. V was cut by 0 bases and J by 4 bases, with 9 bases left in between. Here the CDR3 DNA reads TGCAGTGCTAGAGATACAGGGCCCACTGAAGCTTTCTTT. This encodes CSARDTGPTEAFF.

The chain has TRBV15 and TRBJ2-3, with 10 nucleotides matching TRBD1. Unmatched junction bases numbered 6, after V lost 2 bases and J lost 4 bases. Germline CDR1 reads LNHNV; CDR2 reads YYDKDF (reference sequence). The CDR3 runs to 16 residues. CDR3 residues: CATSRRQGAVSDTQYF. In DNA form, the CDR3 reads TGTGCCACCAGCAGAAGACAGGGGGCAGTTTCAGATACGCAGTATTTT.

This clonotype was counted between two and nine times. The chain uses TRBV29-1 and TRBJ1-1; the D gene is possibly TRBD1 (5 bases). The CDR3 extends over 12 amino acids. Germline-derived CDR1 and CDR2 are SQVTM and ANQGSEA. V was trimmed by 6 bases and J by 0 bases, leaving 8 bases between them. The CDR3 DNA is TGCAGCGTCCAAGGGGTGAACACTGAAGCTTTCTTT. Its translation is CSVQGVNTEAFF.

This clonotype occurred a few times. J is TRBJ1-4 and V is TRBV6-5; D possibly corresponds to TRBD1 (6 bases). This CDR3 is 14 amino acids long. Trimming took 6 bases from V and 0 from J, leaving 8 bases between them. The germline V gene encodes CDR1 MNHEY and CDR2 SVGAGI. The DNA for the CDR3 is TGTGCCAGCAGCCCAGGGGCAACTAATGAAAAACTGTTTTTT. As protein: CASSPGATNEKLFF.

In this sample, this clonotype turned up a few times. This chain links TRBV6-5 with TRBJ1-6; D remains ambiguous. V shed 2 bases and J shed 0 bases, with 14 bases lying between them. Germline V gene sequence: CDR1 MNHEY, CDR2 SVGAGI. This CDR3 is 18 amino acids long. The CDR3 spells CASSYQPPSGSYNSPLHF. For the CDR3, the DNA is TGTGCCAGCAGTTACCAACCGCCCTCCGGCTCCTATAATTCACCCCTCCACTTT.

The chain couples TRBV20-1 to TRBJ2-2; D may be TRBD2 (5 bases). This CDR3 has 13 amino acids. V shed 3 bases and J shed 1 base, with 6 bases lying between them. The germline V gene encodes CDR1 DFQATT and CDR2 SNEGSKA (reference sequence). In DNA, the CDR3 is TGCAGTGCTAGTGAGGGGAACACCGGGGAGCTGTTTTTT. This encodes CSASEGNTGELFF.